These T cell receptor beta chains were read from a single sample in a study of T cells in Graves' hyperthyroidism and ophthalmopathy. TCRdb recomputed calls from the multiplex PCR reads with MiXCR, one row per CDR3 protein. The sample carries around 350,000 distinct CDR3 sequences, around a sixth recorded once. The sequenced material came from blood. The receptors here all came from a woman aged 18 to 35 with Graves' hyperthyroidism that later progressed to Graves' ophthalmopathy. The CDR3 runs from the conserved cysteine through the conserved F or W. The D gene is left open where the match is weak. Expanded clones are given a class, and other clones once, few, many or no size at all.

j_call clone_size d_call v_call cdr3_aa cdr3_nt
TRBJ2-3 many TRBD2 TRBV7-9 CASSFVGTSGADTQYF TGTGCCAGCAGCTTTGTAGGGACTAGTGGGGCAGATACGCAGTATTTT
TRBJ2-3 - TRBD1 TRBV9 CASNQDRSTDTQYF TGTGCCAGCAACCAGGACAGGAGCACAGATACGCAGTATTTT
TRBJ2-7 - TRBD2 TRBV28 CASKEAGSGDQSSYEQYF TGTGCCAGCAAAGAAGCGGGAAGTGGAGACCAAAGCTCCTACGAGCAGTACTTC
TRBJ2-1 many TRBD1 TRBV28 CASSLSPGGDEQFF TGTGCCAGCAGCCTGTCCCCAGGGGGAGATGAGCAGTTCTTC
TRBJ1-1 - - TRBV11-2 CASSFAATVPAFF TGTGCCAGCAGCTTCGCTGCGACAGTCCCGGCTTTCTTT
TRBJ1-5 - - TRBV20-1 CSATGQRPESNQPQHF TGCAGTGCCACAGGCCAGAGACCGGAAAGCAATCAGCCCCAGCATTTT
TRBJ2-2 - TRBD1 TRBV25-1 CASGRQGGFAGELFF TGTGCCAGCGGGAGACAGGGTGGGTTCGCCGGGGAGCTGTTTTTT
TRBJ2-1 many - TRBV5-1 CASSLSLASASSYNEQFF TGCGCCAGCAGCTTGTCTCTGGCTAGCGCAAGCTCCTACAATGAGCAGTTCTTC
TRBJ2-7 many TRBD1 TRBV7-8 CASSFGTAYEQYF TGTGCCAGCAGCTTCGGGACAGCCTACGAGCAGTACTTC
TRBJ2-7 - TRBD1 TRBV14 CASSQDAIPGQGRSEQYF TGTGCCAGCAGCCAAGATGCGATTCCGGGACAGGGCCGGAGCGAGCAGTACTTC
TRBJ2-1 many TRBD2 TRBV20-1 CSLAVKSSYNEQFF TGCAGTCTAGCGGTTAAGAGCTCCTACAATGAGCAGTTCTTC
TRBJ2-2 few TRBD2 TRBV7-2 CASSPTGLAGATGELFF TGTGCCAGCAGCCCAACAGGACTAGCGGGGGCCACCGGGGAGCTGTTTTTT
TRBJ1-2 many - TRBV6-1 CASRDRSYGYTF TGTGCCAGCAGGGACCGAAGCTATGGCTACACCTTC
TRBJ2-4 - TRBD2 TRBV6-2/TRBV6-3 CASSPGLDLNIQYF TGTGCCAGCAGCCCGGGACTAGACTTAAACATTCAGTACTTC
TRBJ1-5 many - TRBV6-1 CASSEGHTQPQHF TGTGCCAGCAGTGAAGGGCACACTCAGCCCCAGCATTTT